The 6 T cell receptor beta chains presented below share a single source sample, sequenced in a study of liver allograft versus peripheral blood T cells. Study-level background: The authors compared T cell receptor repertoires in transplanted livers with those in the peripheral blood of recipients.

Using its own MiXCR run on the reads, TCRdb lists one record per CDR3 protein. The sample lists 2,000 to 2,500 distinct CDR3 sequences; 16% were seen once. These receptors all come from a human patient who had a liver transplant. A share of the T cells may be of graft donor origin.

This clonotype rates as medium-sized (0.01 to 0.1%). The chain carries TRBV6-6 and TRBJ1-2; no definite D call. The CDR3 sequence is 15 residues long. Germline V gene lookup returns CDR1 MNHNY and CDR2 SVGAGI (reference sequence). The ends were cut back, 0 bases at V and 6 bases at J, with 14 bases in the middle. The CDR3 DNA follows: TGTGCCAGCAGTTACTCGCCGGGGTCCCGAGATGGCTACACCTTC. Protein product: CASSYSPGSRDGYTF.

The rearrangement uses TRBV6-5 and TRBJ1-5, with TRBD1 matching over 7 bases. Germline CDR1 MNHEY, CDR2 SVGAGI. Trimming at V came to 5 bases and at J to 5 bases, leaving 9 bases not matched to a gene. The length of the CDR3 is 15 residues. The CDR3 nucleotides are TGTGCCAGCAGTCCTTCGGACAGGCGGGATCAGCCCCAGCATTTT. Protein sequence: CASSPSDRRDQPQHF.

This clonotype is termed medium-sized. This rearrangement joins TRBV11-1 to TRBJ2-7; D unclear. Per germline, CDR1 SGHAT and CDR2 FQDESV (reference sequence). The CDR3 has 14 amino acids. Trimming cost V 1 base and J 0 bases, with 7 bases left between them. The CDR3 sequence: CASSLGGSSYEQYF. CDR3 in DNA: TGTGCCAGCAGCTTAGGAGGAAGCTCCTACGAGCAGTACTTC.

CDR3 sequence: CASSPGTGIYGYTF. The CDR3 bases are TGTGCCAGCAGTCCCGGGACAGGGATCTATGGCTACACCTTC. V and J are TRBV6-6 and TRBJ1-2; TRBD1 matches at 9 bases. Trimming at V came to 5 bases and at J to 4 bases, leaving 5 bases not matched to a gene. This CDR3 is built from 14 residues. Per the germline V gene, CDR1 is MNHNY and CDR2 is SVGAGI (reference sequence).

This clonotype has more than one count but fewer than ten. The CDR3 DNA sequence: TGTGCCAGCAGCTCCCTCGAAGGGGGCGGCTACACCTTC. This encodes CASSSLEGGGYTF. The chain uses TRBV5-6 and TRBJ1-2; TRBD1 matches 7 bases. Trimming at V came to 3 bases and at J to 8 bases, leaving 7 bases not matched to a gene. CDR3 size: 13 residues. Germline-derived CDR1 and CDR2 are SGHDT and YYEEEE. Together with reference TRBV5-6 and TRBJ1-2, the CDR3 gives the full variable domain: DAGVTQSPTHLIKTRGQQVTLRCSPKSGHDTVSWYQQALGQGPQFIFQYYEEEERQRGNFPDRFSGHQFPNYSSELNVNALLLGDSALYLCASSSLEGGGYTFGSGTRLTVV.

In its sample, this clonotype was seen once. The DNA for the CDR3 is TGTGCCAGCAGTCCGTCTAGCGGGAGGGACGCAGATACGCAGTATTTT. Protein: CASSPSSGRDADTQYF. The rearrangement joins TRBV6-6 to TRBJ2-3; TRBD2 aligns across 12 bases. This CDR3 spans 16 amino acids. Per germline, CDR1 MNHNY and CDR2 SVGAGI (reference sequence). Germline trimming cut 5 bases from V and 4 bases from J; bases unmatched to any gene: 7.